This TCR beta chain was recorded in a study of human T cells and chemical hapten exposure. Looking at the study overall: An area of 2 cm by 2 to 2.5 cm on upper inner arm skin received 2% DPC for sensitization. Recorded diagnoses among the mostly female patients were alopecia areata, totalis or universalis.

TCRdb itself ran the RACE reads through MiXCR, one entry per CDR3 protein. The sample yields some 82,000 distinct CDR3 sequences, around a tenth seen once. On this clonotype itself: Its antigen is still unknown.

Study results and limitations: TCRs at a frequency above 1 in 1000 stayed unchanged with DPC sensitization. Expanded TCRs clustered into significantly more large CDR3 similarity groups than controls, the analysis revealed.

Time point meaning: patch test 1, 2 weeks after DPC sensitization. Treatment here: therapeutic diphenylcyclopropenone sensitization with weekly scalp DPC. The V gene end was trimmed by 6 bases and the J gene end by 4 bases; junction bases not matched to a gene: 10. CDR1 and CDR2 (germline): MGHDK, SYGVNS. The length of the CDR3 is 17 residues. The source was whole blood, collected in connection with sensitization to the hapten diphenylcyclopropenone (DPC). V gene TRBV25-1 combines with J gene TRBJ2-3; TRBD2 agrees at 13 bases. The origin of this receptor is a woman between 50 and 59 years old with alopecia areata. Some clones in this sample may be carry-over from other donors' samples. CDR3 DNA: TGTGCCAGCAGCAACCATCCACTAGCGGGAGGGCCAGATACGCAGTATTTT. Translated, it gives CASSNHPLAGGPDTQYF.